Reported below is one T cell receptor (beta chain). This specimen belongs to a study of shared clonotypes between healthy human individuals. This table comes from immunoSEQ multiplex PCR, and its TCRdb copy is limited to in-frame clones, with some not included. The repertoire holds around 2.1 million clones, with approximately 95% as singletons. This CDR3 has 17 amino acids. Trimming removed 1 base from V and 1 base from J; junction bases left unmatched: 7. Per the germline V gene, CDR1 is SGHTA and CDR2 is FQGTGA. The J gene is TRBJ1-1, the V gene TRBV7-3; 9 positions match TRBD1. This TCR came from a man in his late teens or twenties in good health. Sequences were obtained from naive CD4+ T cells sorted from blood. Subset indicated: CD45RA+ positively selected. The CDR3 nucleotides are TGTGCCAGCAGCTTAAGGCCACAGGGGGCATCGAACACTGAAGCTTTCTTT. Its protein is CASSLRPQGASNTEAFF.